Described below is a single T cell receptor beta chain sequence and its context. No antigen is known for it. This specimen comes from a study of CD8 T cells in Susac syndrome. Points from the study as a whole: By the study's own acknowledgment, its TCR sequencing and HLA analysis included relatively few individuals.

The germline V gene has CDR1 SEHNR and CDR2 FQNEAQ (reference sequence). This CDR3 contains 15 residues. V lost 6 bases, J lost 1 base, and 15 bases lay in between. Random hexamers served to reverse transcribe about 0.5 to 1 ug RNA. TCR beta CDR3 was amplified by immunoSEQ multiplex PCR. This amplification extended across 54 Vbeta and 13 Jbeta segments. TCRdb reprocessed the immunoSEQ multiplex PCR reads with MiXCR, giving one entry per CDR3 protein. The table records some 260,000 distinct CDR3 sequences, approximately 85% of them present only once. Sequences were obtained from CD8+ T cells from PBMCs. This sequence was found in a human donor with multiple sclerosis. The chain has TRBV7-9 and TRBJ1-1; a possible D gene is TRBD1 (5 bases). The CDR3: CASSPPRGGNTEAFF. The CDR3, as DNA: TGTGCCAGCAGTCCCCCGCGGGGCGGGAACACTGAAGCTTTCTTT.